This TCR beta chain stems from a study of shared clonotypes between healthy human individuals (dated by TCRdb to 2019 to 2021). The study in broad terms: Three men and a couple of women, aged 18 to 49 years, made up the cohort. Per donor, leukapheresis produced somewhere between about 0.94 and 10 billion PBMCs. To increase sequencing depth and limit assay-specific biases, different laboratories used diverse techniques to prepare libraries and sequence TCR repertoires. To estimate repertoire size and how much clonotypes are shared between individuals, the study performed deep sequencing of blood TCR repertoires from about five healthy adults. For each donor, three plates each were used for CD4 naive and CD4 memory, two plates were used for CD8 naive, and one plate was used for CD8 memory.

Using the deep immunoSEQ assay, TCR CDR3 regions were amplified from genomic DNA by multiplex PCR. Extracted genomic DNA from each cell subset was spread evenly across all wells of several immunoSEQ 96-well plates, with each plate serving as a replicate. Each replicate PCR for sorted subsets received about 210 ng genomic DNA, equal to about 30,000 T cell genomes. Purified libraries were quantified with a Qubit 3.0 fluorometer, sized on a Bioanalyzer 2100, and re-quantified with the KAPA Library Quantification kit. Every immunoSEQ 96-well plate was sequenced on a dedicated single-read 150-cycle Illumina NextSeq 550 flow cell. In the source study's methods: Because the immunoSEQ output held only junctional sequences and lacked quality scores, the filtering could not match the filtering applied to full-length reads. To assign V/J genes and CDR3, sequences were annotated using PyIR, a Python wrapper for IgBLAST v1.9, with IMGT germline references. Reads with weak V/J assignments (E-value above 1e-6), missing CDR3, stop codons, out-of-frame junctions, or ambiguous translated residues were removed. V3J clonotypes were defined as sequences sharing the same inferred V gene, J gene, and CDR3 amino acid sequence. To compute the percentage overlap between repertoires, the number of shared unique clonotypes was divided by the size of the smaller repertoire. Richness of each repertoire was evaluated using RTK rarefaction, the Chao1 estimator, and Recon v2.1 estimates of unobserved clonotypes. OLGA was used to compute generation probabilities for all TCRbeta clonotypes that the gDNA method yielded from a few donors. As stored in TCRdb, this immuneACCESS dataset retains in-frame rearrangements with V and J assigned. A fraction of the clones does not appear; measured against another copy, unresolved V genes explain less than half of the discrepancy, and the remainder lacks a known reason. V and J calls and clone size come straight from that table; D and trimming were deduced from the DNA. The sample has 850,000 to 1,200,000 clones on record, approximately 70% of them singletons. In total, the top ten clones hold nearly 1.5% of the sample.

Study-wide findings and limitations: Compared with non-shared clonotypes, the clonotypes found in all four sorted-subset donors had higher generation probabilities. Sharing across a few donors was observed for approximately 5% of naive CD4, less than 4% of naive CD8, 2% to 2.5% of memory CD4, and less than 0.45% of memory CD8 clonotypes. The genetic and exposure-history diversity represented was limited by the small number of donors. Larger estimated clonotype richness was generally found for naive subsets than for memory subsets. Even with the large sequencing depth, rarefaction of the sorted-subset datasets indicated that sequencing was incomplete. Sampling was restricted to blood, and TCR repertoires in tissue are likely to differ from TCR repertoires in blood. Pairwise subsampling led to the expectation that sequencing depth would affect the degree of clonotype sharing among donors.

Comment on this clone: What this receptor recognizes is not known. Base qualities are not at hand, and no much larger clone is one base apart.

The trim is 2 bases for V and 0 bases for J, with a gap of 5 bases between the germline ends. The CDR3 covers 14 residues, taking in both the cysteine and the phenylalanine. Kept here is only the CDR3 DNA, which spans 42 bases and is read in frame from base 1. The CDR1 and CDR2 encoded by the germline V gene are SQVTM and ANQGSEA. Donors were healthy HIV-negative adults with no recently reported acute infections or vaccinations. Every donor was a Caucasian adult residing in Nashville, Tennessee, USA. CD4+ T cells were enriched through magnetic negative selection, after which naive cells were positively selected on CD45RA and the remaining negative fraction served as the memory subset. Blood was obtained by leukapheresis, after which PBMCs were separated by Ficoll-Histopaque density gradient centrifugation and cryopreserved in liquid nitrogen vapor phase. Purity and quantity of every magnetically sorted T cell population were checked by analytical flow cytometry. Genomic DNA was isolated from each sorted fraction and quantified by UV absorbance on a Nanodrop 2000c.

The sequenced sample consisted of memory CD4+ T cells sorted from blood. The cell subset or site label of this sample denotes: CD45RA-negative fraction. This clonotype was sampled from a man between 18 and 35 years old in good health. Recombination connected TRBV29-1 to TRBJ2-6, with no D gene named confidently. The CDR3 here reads CSVELASGANVLTF. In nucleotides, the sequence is TGCAGCGTTGAATTGGCCTCTGGGGCCAACGTCCTGACTTTC. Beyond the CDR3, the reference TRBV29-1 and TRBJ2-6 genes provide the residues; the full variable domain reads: SAVISQKPSRDICQRGTSLTIQCQVDSQVTMMFWYRQQPGQSLTLIATANQGSEATYESGFVIDKFPISRPNLTFSTLTVSNMSPEDSSIYLCSVELASGANVLTFGAGSRLTVL.